Below are 6 T cell receptor beta chains sequenced from a single sample in a study of blood T cell repertoires in COVID-19. Clones were sequenced by immunoSEQ multiplex PCR, and TCRdb holds only the in-frame ones, with some missing. Among more than 150,000 clones, approximately 83% were seen once, and the ten largest hold 10% to 15%. The sequencing input was PBMCs or T cells enriched from blood (not recorded which). Receptors were obtained from an older woman who had recovered from COVID-19.

The chain links TRBV6-1 to TRBJ1-1; D call uncertain. Looked up from germline, CDR1 is MNHNS and CDR2 is SASEGT. The CDR3 totals 12 residues. V lost 2 bases to trimming and J lost 6 bases, with 7 bases between them. CDR3 nucleotides: TGTGCCAGCAGTGAATTCGCGGCTGAAGCTTTCTTT. Its protein is CASSEFAAEAFF.

This sequence joins TRBV9 and TRBJ2-1, with D perhaps TRBD1 (5 bases). Per the germline V gene, CDR1 is SGDLS and CDR2 is YYNGEE. The CDR3 length is 14 residues. V lost 4 bases, J lost 8 bases, and 16 bases lay in between. The CDR3 DNA reads TGTGCCAGCAGCCCAGGGTCTCCGTTGTATGAGCAGTTCTTC. It encodes CASSPGSPLYEQFF.

The chain recombines TRBV5-1 with TRBJ2-1, with a tentative D call TRBD1 (5 bases). Germline V CDR1 and CDR2: SGHRS, YFSETQ. Trimming cost V 1 base and J 1 base, with 12 bases left between them. There are 16 residues in the CDR3. The CDR3 spells CASSLRGRGSYNEQFF. The CDR3 DNA is TGCGCCAGCAGCTTGAGAGGAAGGGGTTCCTACAATGAGCAGTTCTTC.

The J gene is TRBJ2-3, the V gene TRBV19, with a tentative D call TRBD1 (5 bases). This CDR3 is built from 14 residues. Germline V gene sequence: CDR1 LNHDA, CDR2 SQIVND (reference sequence). V was shortened by 5 bases and J by 6 bases, with 15 bases between the two germline ends. Written as DNA, the CDR3 is TGTGCCAGTAGTCATGACGCAGGGTGGGATACGCAGTATTTT. This translates into CASSHDAGWDTQYF.

The chain has TRBV14 and TRBJ1-4; TRBD1 matches at 8 bases. V shed 7 bases and J 6 bases; nucleotides not matched to a gene: 4. This CDR3 is built from 13 residues. The V gene's germline CDR1 is SGHDN and CDR2 FVKESK. The CDR3 reads CASTWDRHEKLFF. In DNA form, the CDR3 reads TGTGCCAGCACGTGGGACAGGCATGAAAAACTGTTTTTT.

The rearrangement joins TRBV7-2 to TRBJ2-3; perhaps TRBD2 as D (6 bases). This CDR3 region has 13 residues. Germline CDR1 reads SGHTA; CDR2 reads FQGNSA. Trimming removed 2 bases from V and 5 bases from J, with 8 bases in between. The CDR3 nucleotides read TGTGCCAGCAGCTTAAGGGGAGGAGATACGCAGTATTTT. It is translated as CASSLRGGDTQYF.